This TCR beta chain was observed in a study of identical twins (dated by TCRdb to 2016 to 2018). Background for the entire study: To test whether fetal clonotypes persist, the study used deep sequencing on TCR alpha and beta repertoires from monozygotic twins, unrelated adults of various ages, and cord blood. Replicate twin experiments were performed at different times using different library preparation protocols to rule out contamination.

This clonotype has a count of ten or more. There is no known antigen for this receptor. No qualities accompany the bases; no much larger clone lies one base away. Trimming removed 0 bases from V and 9 bases from J; the gene matches leave 4 bases unexplained. Sequences MNHEY (CDR1) and SMNVEV (CDR2) are obtained from the germline V gene (reference sequence). From cysteine to phenylalanine, the CDR3 is 13 amino acids long. Only the CDR3 DNA stays, 39 bases, in frame from base 1. Only healthy Caucasian donors were included. Three pairs of female monozygotic twins, all aged about 18 to 30 years, were included in the twin cohort. Peripheral blood mononuclear cells were the source from which RNA for the TCR libraries was isolated. The library was built by means of 5' RACE. Sequencing was performed on an Illumina HiSeq 2000. A universal primer binding site was added through template switching, and the final cDNA carried a unique molecular identifier so that TCR cDNA molecules could be counted accurately. Specific primers in the conserved constant-segment region were used to synthesize first-strand cDNA for the TCR alpha and beta chains. To control for contamination, every cDNA library was double barcoded, receiving both a SMART-Mk sample barcode and Illumina barcodes. TruSeq adapter sequences, together with Illumina sample barcodes, were added in two successive PCR steps. TCR alpha and beta cDNA libraries were sequenced on the Illumina HiSeq platform with custom primers. For the original study's pipeline: Raw reads were processed with MiGEC to extract unique molecular identifiers, and MiXCR was used to determine CDR3 positions. Recombination models were inferred per individual with the repgenHMM and IGoR tools using an EM algorithm. Shared clonotype analysis was performed with the tcR package in R, normalizing sharing by the product of cloneset sizes. Out-of-frame nonproductive sequences were analyzed to study raw recombination free of thymic and clonal selection effects. TCRdb reprocessing: public reads trimmed at Q25 with fastp, clones called with MiXCR, in-frame beta chains kept. All rows with the same CDR3 protein become a single entry with the most common DNA and genes. The V and J calls and clone size are TCRdb's, not the authors'. The sample includes hundreds of thousands of distinct CDR3 sequences, with approximately 18% observed a single time. Of the sample, around 12% is held by the ten largest clones.

What the work shows at the level of the full study, not this receptor alone: Because the same donors could not be followed over many years, the conclusions relied on cross-sectional statistical analysis. Excess twin sharing in beta out-of-frame sequences was weaker because fewer shared sequences lowered the signal-to-noise ratio. Out-of-frame TCR alpha sequences shared between twins showed an excess of low generation-probability sequences compared with coincidental sharing between unrelated individuals. Invariant T cells such as MAIT and iNKT could partly confound zero-insertion analyses, though diverse VJ usage argued against this for most clonotypes. Out-of-frame TCR alpha sharing in monozygotic twins was systematically underestimated by recombination models, whereas sharing between unrelated individuals was in agreement with the recombination models. Abundant cord blood beta clonotypes carried fewer insertions; young adult naive repertoires showed a weaker similar trend, while memory repertoires showed none.

A further study also used this sample, focusing on T cells expressing NK-cell markers. Drawing on the second study: Three sorted T-cell subsets (CD3+CD56+NKG2C+, CD3+CD56+NKG2C- and CD3+CD56-NKG2C+) from several donors had their TCR beta-chain repertoires profiled. Among the eight sequenced donors, only one was HCMV-seronegative, while the other seven were HCMV-seropositive. In several experiments an anti-gammadeltaTCR antibody was added to restrict sorting to alphabetaTCR-expressing T cells. In more than 5 donors, the dominant CD3+CD56+NKG2C+ clonotypes ranked among the top 10 CD8+ clonotypes, making up roughly 1.0-7.0% of CD8+ T cells. Those dominant clonotypes were again the most abundant among CD3+CD56-NKG2C+ cells in several donors, at about 25-65%. Whether the expanded NKG2C-expressing T cell clones were specific for HCMV antigens remained unclear. The study sequenced eight donors, all healthy volunteers chosen at random: three men and five women. To determine HCMV serostatus, a commercial ELISA kit was used to detect HCMV-specific IgG in serum. For six donors, bulk peripheral blood T-cell repertoires were also sequenced from unsorted PBMC. MIGEC was used to demultiplex reads and group the reads by UMI, and MiTCR was used to assemble and quantify clonotypes. To exclude erroneous sequences, only TCR cDNA sequences supported by at least two reads were retained. The tcR package was used for downstream repertoire analysis, and clonotypes were matched between fractions using CDR3 nucleotide sequence together with V segment. VDJmatch was used to annotate antigen specificity against VDJdb, with one amino acid substitution allowed in CDR3.

The chain is encoded by TRBV27 joined to TRBJ1-2, and TRBD1 matches 7 of the central bases. This sequence was found in a woman younger than 30 in good health. The sequenced sample was PBMCs. The DNA sequence is as follows: TGTGCCAGCAGTTTATCCGCAGGGGGACGCTACACCTTC. It specifies CASSLSAGGRYTF.